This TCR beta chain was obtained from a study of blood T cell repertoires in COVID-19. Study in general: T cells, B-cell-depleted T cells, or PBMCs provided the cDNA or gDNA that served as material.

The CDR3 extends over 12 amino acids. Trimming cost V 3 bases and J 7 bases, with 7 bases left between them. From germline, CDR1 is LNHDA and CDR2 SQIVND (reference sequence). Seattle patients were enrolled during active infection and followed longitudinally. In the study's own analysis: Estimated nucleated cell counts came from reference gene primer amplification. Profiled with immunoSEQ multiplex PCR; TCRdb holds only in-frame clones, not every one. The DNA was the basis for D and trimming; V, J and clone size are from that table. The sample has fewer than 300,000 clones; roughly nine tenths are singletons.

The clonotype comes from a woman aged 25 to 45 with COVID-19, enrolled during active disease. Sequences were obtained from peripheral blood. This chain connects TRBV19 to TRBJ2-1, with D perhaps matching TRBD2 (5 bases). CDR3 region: CASSMSGNEQFF. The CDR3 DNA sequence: TGTGCCAGTAGTATGTCGGGAAATGAGCAGTTCTTC.